This T cell receptor beta chain was captured by sequencing in a study of cytomegalovirus exposure and HLA in healthy donors. Study results and caveats: Later analysis identified a missense DCLRE1C variant that was linked to TCR beta V- and J-gene trimming.

Trimming shortened V by 7 bases and J by 2 bases, and 12 bases separated the two germline ends. The CDR3 has 14 amino acids. The germline CDR1 and CDR2 sequences are SEHNR and FQNEAQ (reference sequence). Remarks on this clone: What it binds is not known.

Both 60 Vbeta primers and 13 Jbeta primers went into the PCR. This table comes from immunoSEQ multiplex PCR, and its TCRdb copy is limited to in-frame clones, with some not included. This table has about 150,000 clones, just under 80% appearing once. This TCR came from a male donor in good health and CMV-seronegative. The sample was PBMCs. The chain recombines TRBV7-9 with TRBJ1-3; no definite D call. CDR3 sequence reads: CASIASGTGNTIYF. The CDR3 bases are TGTGCCAGCATCGCCTCGGGGACTGGAAACACCATATATTTT.